The 10 T cell receptor beta chains below come from one sample, sequenced in a study of radiation and T cells in renal cell carcinoma. Here immunoSEQ multiplex PCR was the method, and the copy in TCRdb shows in-frame clones only, minus some. Of some 8,000 clones in the sample, less than 70% are singletons; the top ten hold approximately 20%. Treatment here: treatment-naive control, cytoreductive nephrectomy. The source was tumor tissue, collected from a patient whose treatment was nephrectomy without radiotherapy. Receptors were obtained from a man in his sixties with renal cell carcinoma.

V usage is TRBV9 and J usage is TRBJ1-6; tentatively, D is TRBD1 (6 bases). The germline V and J ends were trimmed by 4 bases and 14 bases, with 25 bases remaining between them. Germline V gives CDR1 SGDLS, CDR2 YYNGEE. The CDR3 totals 16 residues. CDR3 region: CASSPPQGAGAGTLHF. Written as DNA, the CDR3 is TGTGCCAGCAGCCCCCCACAGGGCGCAGGAGCGGGGACCCTCCACTTT.

This clone was found once. The rearrangement uses TRBV11-3 and TRBJ2-7, with unresolved D. The CDR3 has 12 amino acids. V dropped 3 bases and J dropped 3 bases, with 6 bases sitting between them. Looked up from germline, CDR1 is SGHNT and CDR2 is YENEEA. The CDR3 nucleotides read TGTGCCAGCAGCTTCCCCAGCTACGAGCAGTACTTC. Its protein is CASSFPSYEQYF.

V and J are TRBV5-4 and TRBJ2-5, with 8 nucleotides matching TRBD2. The V gene's germline CDR1 is SGHNT and CDR2 YYREEE (reference sequence). This CDR3 comprises 14 residues. V lost 2 bases and J lost 1; bases outside the gene matches: 1. CDR3 in amino acids: CASSLSGGQETQYF. Written as DNA, the CDR3 is TGTGCCAGCAGCTTAAGCGGGGGCCAAGAGACCCAGTACTTC.

This clone was detected only once. The chain joins TRBV10-3 to TRBJ2-7; TRBD1 aligns across 8 bases. The CDR3 length is 18 residues. Germline CDR1 ENHRY, CDR2 SYGVKD. V dropped 6 bases and J dropped 4; count of bases not matched to a gene: 20. CDR3 sequence reads: CAIRPSGQVGRAGYEQYF. CDR3 sequence (DNA): TGTGCCATCAGACCATCGGGACAGGTTGGACGGGCGGGGTACGAGCAGTACTTC.

As DNA, the CDR3 is TGTGCCAGCAGCTTCCCCTACAATGAGCAGTTCTTC. Residues: CASSFPYNEQFF. The J gene is TRBJ2-1, the V gene TRBV7-9; D is undetermined. Germline CDR1 and CDR2: SEHNR and FQNEAQ (reference sequence). The CDR3 is 12 amino acids. V was clipped by 3 bases and J by 2 bases, with 2 bases between them.

The J gene is TRBJ2-3, the V gene TRBV7-9; D call uncertain. CDR3 size: 13 residues. The V end lost 5 bases, the J end lost 4 bases, and 10 bases lay between the germline ends. Looked up from germline, CDR1 is SEHNR and CDR2 is FQNEAQ (reference sequence). The CDR3 region is CASSRASPDTQYF. The CDR3 DNA is TGTGCCAGCAGCAGGGCCTCACCAGATACGCAGTATTTT.

This chain links TRBV29-1 with TRBJ2-1; TRBD2 agrees at 8 bases. Germline V gives CDR1 SQVTM, CDR2 ANQGSEA. Losses at the gene ends were 7 bases for V and 3 bases for J; bases not matched to a gene: 8. This CDR3 has 14 amino acids. The CDR3 spells CSGVSGTFYNEQFF. Written as DNA, the CDR3 is TGCAGCGGCGTTAGCGGGACCTTCTACAATGAGCAGTTCTTC.

The V and J genes are TRBV7-3 and TRBJ2-7; D is unresolved. CDR1 is SGHTA and CDR2 is FQGTGA in the germline V gene. Trimming pared 1 base from V and 3 bases from J, leaving 7 bases between. The CDR3 is 13 amino acids. The CDR3 nucleotides read TGTGCCAGCAGCTTAAGACCTTACTACGAGCAGTACTTC. It codes for CASSLRPYYEQYF.

In this sample, this clone turned up a few times. The gene calls are TRBV19 and TRBJ2-5; the D is unclear. Deletions cut 3 bases from V and 4 bases from J, with 3 bases between. The V gene's germline CDR1 is LNHDA and CDR2 SQIVND (reference sequence). The CDR3 has 11 residues. The DNA for the CDR3 is TGTGCCAGTAGTATGGGAGAGACCCAGTACTTC. Residues: CASSMGETQYF.

The chain employs TRBV6-5 and TRBJ1-1; unclear D gene. Trimming removed 7 bases at V and 5 bases at J, with 8 bases between. In germline, CDR1 is MNHEY, CDR2 SVGAGI. The CDR3 totals 11 residues. The CDR3 reads CASIGETEAFF. CDR3 bases: TGTGCCAGCATCGGGGAGACTGAAGCTTTCTTT.